This T cell receptor beta chain was captured by sequencing in a study of T cell repertoires in cytomegalovirus infection. Study-level background: It was the public TCR beta signatures that indicated both CMV infection and matching HLA type. Findings of the study overall: Adding up the frequency of public TCR beta families identified people who carried CMV plus the relevant HLA. The response measured ex vivo was dominated by TCR beta clonotypes (HLA-C-restricted and CMV-specific).

Turning to this clonotype: As yet, its antigen is unknown.

TCRdb called the reads again in MiXCR, with one record for every CDR3 protein. Among 250,000 or so distinct CDR3 sequences listed, around 15% were seen once. The germline V gene has CDR1 MDHEN and CDR2 SYDVKM. Trimming removed 4 bases from V and 4 bases from J; junction bases left unmatched: 11. The CDR3 spans 16 residues. The sequencing sample was made of CD8+ T cells from PBMCs. This clonotype was sampled from a human donor in good health (CMV status not recorded). Some clones in this sample may be carry-over from other donors' samples. The chain couples TRBV28 to TRBJ2-7, with 9 nucleotides matching TRBD2. CDR3 nucleotides: TGTGCCAGCAGTTCCCAGCCGGGCGGGGGGGCGTACGAGCAGTACTTC. Its protein product is CASSSQPGGGAYEQYF.